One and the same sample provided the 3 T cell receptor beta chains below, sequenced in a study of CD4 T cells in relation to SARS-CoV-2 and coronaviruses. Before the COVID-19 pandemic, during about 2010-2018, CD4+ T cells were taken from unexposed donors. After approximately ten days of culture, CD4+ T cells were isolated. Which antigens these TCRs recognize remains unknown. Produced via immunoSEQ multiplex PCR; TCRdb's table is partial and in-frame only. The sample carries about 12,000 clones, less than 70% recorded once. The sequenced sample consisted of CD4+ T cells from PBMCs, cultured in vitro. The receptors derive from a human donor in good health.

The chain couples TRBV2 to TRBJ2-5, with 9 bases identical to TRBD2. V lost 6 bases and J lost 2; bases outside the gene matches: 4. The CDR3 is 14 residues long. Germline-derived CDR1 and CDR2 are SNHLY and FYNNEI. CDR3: CASRGAGGQETQYF. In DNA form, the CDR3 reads TGTGCCAGCAGGGGAGCGGGAGGACAAGAGACCCAGTACTTC.

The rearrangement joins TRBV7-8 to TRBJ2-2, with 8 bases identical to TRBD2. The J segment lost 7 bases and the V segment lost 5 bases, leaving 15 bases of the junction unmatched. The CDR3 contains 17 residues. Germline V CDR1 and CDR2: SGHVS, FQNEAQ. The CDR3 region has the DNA TGTGCCAGCAGCCGATTGCCGGGAGGGCCCCGTGACGGGGAGCTGTTTTTT. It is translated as CASSRLPGGPRDGELFF.

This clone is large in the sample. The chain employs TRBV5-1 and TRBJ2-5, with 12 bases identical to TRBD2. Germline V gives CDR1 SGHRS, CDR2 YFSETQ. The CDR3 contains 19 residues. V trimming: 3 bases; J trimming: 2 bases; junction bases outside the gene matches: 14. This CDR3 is CASSWTLGTSGFSQETQYF. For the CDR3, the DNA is TGCGCCAGCAGCTGGACCCTTGGGACTAGCGGGTTCTCACAAGAGACCCAGTACTTC.